The 19 T cell receptor beta chains below were found in one sample sequenced in a study of PD-1 blockade in classical Hodgkin lymphoma. Time point described: newly diagnosed, previously untreated cHL patient sample. Negative selection with magnetic separation was used to purify CD4+ T cells from thawed PBMCs. The repertoire was sequenced with immunoSEQ multiplex PCR; TCRdb's copy has only in-frame clones and lacks some. The top ten clones hold more than 0.45% of a sample with approximately 26,000 clones, 91% of them seen once. The material sequenced was CD4+ T cells from blood. The receptor source for this set is a human donor with classical Hodgkin lymphoma.

The rearrangement uses TRBV13 and TRBJ2-2, with 8 bases that match TRBD2. V shed 3 bases, J shed 0 bases, and the junction held 3 bases outside the gene matches. Germline CDR1 and CDR2: PRHDT and FYEKMQ (reference sequence). The CDR3 is 16 amino acids. CDR3 bases: TGTGCCAGCAGCTTGGCGGGGGGCCCGAACACCGGGGAGCTGTTTTTT. Protein: CASSLAGGPNTGELFF.

This clone appeared a single time. The CDR3, as DNA: TGTGCCAGCAGCCCCCGACAGGGTTGGTCTGGAAACACCATATATTTT. Translated, it gives CASSPRQGWSGNTIYF. This sequence joins TRBV9 and TRBJ1-3, with 7 nucleotides matching TRBD1. Trimming cost V 4 bases and J 1 base; bases outside gene matches: 8. This CDR3 spans 16 amino acids. Germline V CDR1 and CDR2: SGDLS, YYNGEE.

The chain joins TRBV7-8 to TRBJ1-1; possible D gene TRBD1, 5 bases. Germline lookup yields CDR1 SGHVS and CDR2 FQNEAQ. The V gene lost 1 base and the J gene lost 0 bases, with 15 bases spanning the gap. The CDR3 has 17 residues. The CDR3 DNA follows: TGTGCCAGCAGCTTAGTAAGGCCCGGACATATGAACACTGAAGCTTTCTTT. Its translation is CASSLVRPGHMNTEAFF.

The chain recombines TRBV19 with TRBJ2-7; 9 bases map to TRBD1. Germline lookup yields CDR1 LNHDA and CDR2 SQIVND (reference sequence). The CDR3 is made up of 15 amino acids. V gave up 3 bases and J gave up 4 bases; unmatched junction bases: 7. CDR3 loop: CASSIGTGTFYEQYF. CDR3 sequence (DNA): TGTGCCAGTAGTATCGGGACAGGGACTTTTTACGAGCAGTACTTC. Complete variable domain (other parts from reference TRBV19 and TRBJ2-7): DGGITQSPKYLFRKEGQNVTLSCEQNLNHDAMYWYRQDPGQGLRLIYYSQIVNDFQKGDIAEGYSVSREKKESFPLTVTSAQKNPTAFYLCASSIGTGTFYEQYFGPGTRLTVT.

The chain is built from TRBV27 and TRBJ1-5; the match to TRBD1 covers 9 bases. This CDR3 spans 18 amino acids. J gave up 2 bases and V 8 bases, and 16 bases lay outside the gene matches. The germline CDR1 and CDR2 sequences are MNHEY and SMNVEV (reference sequence). CDR3 residues: CASGPQGAFSFGNQPQHF. The CDR3 DNA is TGTGCCAGCGGACCACAGGGGGCGTTTTCGTTTGGCAATCAGCCCCAGCATTTT.

The CDR3 loop is CASSVAGRQETQYF. The CDR3 DNA follows: TGTGCCAGCAGCGTAGCGGGCAGACAAGAGACCCAGTACTTC. The rearrangement links TRBV9 to TRBJ2-5; D is undetermined. The length of the CDR3 is 14 residues. The V gene's germline CDR1 is SGDLS and CDR2 YYNGEE. Trimming left V 0 bases short and J 2 bases short, with 8 bases between.

J is TRBJ2-7 and V is TRBV19; 8 nucleotides match TRBD1. The CDR3 length is 14 residues. The germline CDR1 and CDR2 sequences are LNHDA and SQIVND (reference sequence). V was clipped by 5 bases and J by 2 bases; unmatched bases: 5. The CDR3 sequence is CASSGTGNTYEQYF. The DNA of the CDR3 is TGTGCCAGTAGTGGGACAGGCAACACCTACGAGCAGTACTTC. Full variable domain (missing parts from reference TRBV19 and TRBJ2-7): DGGITQSPKYLFRKEGQNVTLSCEQNLNHDAMYWYRQDPGQGLRLIYYSQIVNDFQKGDIAEGYSVSREKKESFPLTVTSAQKNPTAFYLCASSGTGNTYEQYFGPGTRLTVT.

The gene calls are TRBV18 and TRBJ1-1, with D uncertain. The CDR3 has 12 amino acids. Germline lookup yields CDR1 KGHSH and CDR2 LQKENI. V was trimmed by 3 bases and J by 8 bases, leaving 10 bases between them. The CDR3, as DNA: TGTGCCAGCTCACCCCCCATTGCGGAAGCTTTCTTT. Encoded protein: CASSPPIAEAFF.

The J gene is TRBJ2-5, the V gene TRBV7-9, with D possibly TRBD2 on 5 matching bases. CDR3 length equals 14 residues. Germline V lookup: CDR1 SEHNR, CDR2 FQNEAQ (reference sequence). V shed 6 bases and J shed 5 bases, with 16 bases lying between them. CDR3 loop: CASRHTTRGETQYF. The CDR3 region has the DNA TGTGCCAGCAGGCATACAACCCGAGGGGAGACCCAGTACTTC.

This rearrangement joins TRBV9 to TRBJ1-5; TRBD1 matches at 8 bases. The trim removed 3 bases at V and 7 bases at J, leaving 6 bases unmatched. Germline lookup yields CDR1 SGDLS and CDR2 YYNGEE. The CDR3 spans 14 residues. CDR3 DNA sequence: TGTGCCAGCAGCGGAACAGGGGGTGGGCAGCCCCAGCATTTT. As protein: CASSGTGGGQPQHF.

This chain uses TRBV19 with TRBJ1-1, with D unresolved. V was pared by 8 bases and J by 5 bases, with 15 bases between. Germline V gene lookup returns CDR1 LNHDA and CDR2 SQIVND (reference sequence). This CDR3 is built from 13 residues. The CDR3 DNA reads TGTGCCAGTCAGCCCGGGGTAAATACTGAAGCTTTCTTT. Translating gives CASQPGVNTEAFF.

The chain's CDR3 is CSVEDYPRVTEAFF. CDR3 in DNA: TGCAGCGTTGAAGATTATCCCAGGGTAACTGAAGCTTTCTTT. The chain is built from TRBV29-1 and TRBJ1-1; TRBD1 might be the D (5 bases). The CDR3 loop spans 14 amino acids. Germline CDR1 and CDR2: SQVTM and ANQGSEA. Trimming left V 0 bases short and J 5 bases short, with 13 bases between.

The CDR3 DNA is TGTGCCAGCTCACCGAACTGGACTAGCGGACAAGAGACCCAGTACTTC. Its translation is CASSPNWTSGQETQYF. The chain recombines TRBV18 with TRBJ2-5, with TRBD2 matching 10 bases. The CDR3 spans 16 residues. Trimming cost V 3 bases and J 2 bases; bases outside gene matches: 6. Germline V lookup: CDR1 KGHSH, CDR2 LQKENI.

V is TRBV10-3 and J is TRBJ1-1; the D is unclear. CDR3 length: 15 residues. V was trimmed by 11 bases and J by 0 bases, leaving 19 bases between them. CDR1 ENHRY and CDR2 SYGVKD come from the germline V gene. CDR3 bases: TGTGCCGCTCAGGTCTCTCTAGTAGTGAACACTGAAGCTTTCTTT. The encoded protein is CAAQVSLVVNTEAFF.

V and J are TRBV4-3 and TRBJ2-5, with D tentatively TRBD1 (5 bases). This CDR3 contains 15 residues. Per the germline V gene, CDR1 is LGHNA and CDR2 is YSLEER. Between the trimmed V and J ends, which lost 0 bases and 5 bases, there was a span of 13 bases. The CDR3 DNA sequence: TGCGCCAGCAGCCAAGACGGCAGGGCCGGGGAGACCCAGTACTTC. Protein: CASSQDGRAGETQYF.

The V gene is TRBV19, the J gene TRBJ1-1; D might be TRBD1 (6 bases). CDR1 LNHDA and CDR2 SQIVND come from the germline V gene (reference sequence). The CDR3 has 15 amino acids. V shed 3 bases and J shed 4 bases, with 15 bases lying between them. The CDR3 reads CASSIILGASTEAFF. DNA for the CDR3: TGTGCCAGTAGTATTATCCTGGGGGCCTCCACTGAAGCTTTCTTT.

This clone occurred a few times. The chain combines TRBV18 with TRBJ1-6; tentative D call: TRBD1 (6 bases). The V end was cut by 4 bases, the J end by 5 bases, with 9 bases between. Germline V gene lookup returns CDR1 KGHSH and CDR2 LQKENI. This CDR3 is built from 14 residues. The CDR3 loop reads CASSQQGNNSPLHF. The CDR3 coding sequence is TGTGCCAGCTCACAACAGGGAAATAATTCACCCCTCCACTTT.

Details on this clone: This CDR3 is missing its conserved last phenylalanine or tryptophan, likely due to a read error. The limits of the CDR3 on the DNA are not certain, so only TCRdb's listed CDR3 is given. V is TRBV4-3 and J is TRBJ1-2; the table's TRBD1 call for D was not verified on the DNA. A total of 14 residues make up the CDR3, ends included. Germline lookup yields CDR1 LGHNA and CDR2 YSLEER. The CDR3: CASSQDLGPPLSFI.

The CDR3, as DNA: TGTGCCAGCAGTTCCGACAGGGGTGCGTACACTGAAGCTTTCTTT. Translation: CASSSDRGAYTEAFF. The chain joins TRBV2 to TRBJ1-1, with 8 bases that match TRBD1. V gave up 5 bases and J gave up 3 bases; unmatched junction bases: 8. CDR1 and CDR2 from the germline V gene are SNHLY and FYNNEI. This CDR3 is built from 15 residues.